Listed here are 17 T cell receptor beta chains from one sample, sequenced in a study of shared clonotypes between healthy human individuals. The repertoire was sequenced with immunoSEQ multiplex PCR; TCRdb's copy has only in-frame clones and lacks some. The sample carries about a million clones, approximately 76% recorded once. The sequenced sample consisted of memory CD4+ T cells sorted from blood. Sample subset: CD45RA-negative fraction. The origin of the receptors is a man in his late teens or twenties in good health.

The chain has TRBV2 and TRBJ1-5; D gene unclear. The V end was cut by 8 bases, the J end by 6 bases, with 14 bases between. This CDR3 contains 13 residues. CDR1 is SNHLY, CDR2 FYNNEI, per germline. CDR3 protein: CASDAAEGQPQHF. As DNA, the CDR3 is TGTGCCAGCGACGCCGCTGAAGGTCAGCCCCAGCATTTT.

The V gene is TRBV27, the J gene TRBJ1-2; TRBD1 matches at 11 bases. The CDR3 sequence is 16 residues long. V was pared by 5 bases and J by 8 bases, with 13 bases of the junction left unmatched. Germline CDR1 reads MNHEY; CDR2 reads SMNVEV (reference sequence). The CDR3 is CASSLRTSGTGGGYTF. In DNA form, the CDR3 reads TGTGCCAGCAGTCTCAGAACCTCCGGGACAGGGGGAGGCTACACCTTC.

The chain couples TRBV6-5 to TRBJ2-1; 8 bases are shared with TRBD1. The CDR3 extends over 15 amino acids. Germline lookup yields CDR1 MNHEY and CDR2 SVGAGI. The J segment lost 8 bases and the V segment lost 2 bases, leaving 8 bases of the junction unmatched. The CDR3 protein is CASSYDRAGGDEQFF. CDR3 nucleotides: TGTGCCAGCAGTTACGATCGGGCAGGGGGCGATGAGCAGTTCTTC.

The V and J genes are TRBV11-2 and TRBJ2-7; 8 bases are shared with TRBD1. V trimming: 5 bases; J trimming: 6 bases; junction bases outside the gene matches: 15. The CDR3 spans 16 residues. Germline CDR1 reads SGHAT; CDR2 reads FQNNGV. The CDR3 DNA sequence: TGTGCCAGCAGCCCACGATCCGTGCAGGGGGCTTTCGAGCAGTACTTC. Its translation is CASSPRSVQGAFEQYF.

This chain uses TRBV9 with TRBJ1-4; D is perhaps TRBD1 (5 bases). The V and J ends lost 4 bases and 8 bases respectively, with 24 bases between them. The germline V gene encodes CDR1 SGDLS and CDR2 YYNGEE. There are 17 residues in the CDR3. Here the CDR3 DNA reads TGTGCCAGCAGCCCAAGACGACAGACACTGAAAGGGGAAAAACTGTTTTTT. Translated, it gives CASSPRRQTLKGEKLFF.

The V and J genes are TRBV6-1 and TRBJ2-7, with D hard to call. The V gene lost 6 bases and the J gene lost 2 bases, with 5 bases spanning the gap. Per the germline V gene, CDR1 is MNHNS and CDR2 is SASEGT. CDR3 length: 11 residues. CDR3: CASSTAYEQYF. The DNA for the CDR3 is TGTGCCAGCAGCACAGCCTACGAGCAGTACTTC.

The DNA of the CDR3 is TGTGCCAGCAGCCGCGACAGGGGGCAAGGATCACCCCTCCACTTT. Translated, it gives CASSRDRGQGSPLHF. This sequence joins TRBV7-6 and TRBJ1-6; TRBD1 matches at 10 bases. Germline-derived CDR1 and CDR2 are SGHVS and FNYEAQ. The CDR3 is 15 residues long. Trimming at V came to 5 bases and at J to 10 bases, leaving 8 bases not matched to a gene. Looking up the rest from reference TRBV7-6 and TRBJ1-6 gives the full variable domain: GAGVSQSPRYKVTKRGQDVALRCDPISGHVSLYWYRQALGQGPEFLTYFNYEAQQDKSGLPNDRFSAERPEGSISTLTIQRTEQRDSAMYRCASSRDRGQGSPLHFGNGTRLTVT.

This sequence joins TRBV7-2 and TRBJ1-2; TRBD1 is a possible D gene (6 bases). Looked up from germline, CDR1 is SGHTA and CDR2 is FQGNSA. V gave up 6 bases and J gave up 4 bases, with 18 bases separating them. The CDR3 covers 15 residues. The CDR3 DNA reads TGTGCCAGCAGGCCCGACAGGACTCTTCTCTATGGCTACACCTTC. Translation gives CASRPDRTLLYGYTF. The whole variable domain, remainder taken from reference TRBV7-2 and TRBJ1-2, is GAGVSQSPSNKVTEKGKDVELRCDPISGHTALYWYRQSLGQGLEFLIYFQGNSAPDKSGLPSDRFSAERTGGSVSTLTIQRTQQEDSAVYLCASRPDRTLLYGYTFGSGTRLTVV.

In this sample, this clone turned up a few times. J is TRBJ2-1 and V is TRBV30; 7 bases match TRBD1. The CDR3 spans 16 residues. Trimming cost V 0 bases and J 6 bases; bases outside gene matches: 11. Germline CDR1 reads GTSNPN; CDR2 reads SVGIG (reference sequence). The CDR3 coding sequence is TGTGCCTGGAGTGTAGGGGGACCCCACAGGGGCAATGAGCAGTTCTTC. Translating it yields CAWSVGGPHRGNEQFF.

The chain is built from TRBV10-3 and TRBJ2-2, with 8 bases fitting TRBD1. With V trimmed by 2 bases and J by 7 bases, 6 bases remained unmatched. From germline, CDR1 is ENHRY and CDR2 SYGVKD. This CDR3 region has 15 residues. This chain's CDR3 is CAISERTGSGGELFF. The CDR3 DNA follows: TGTGCCATCAGTGAGAGGACAGGGTCCGGCGGGGAGCTGTTTTTT.

This clone was detected once. The chain combines TRBV2 with TRBJ2-7; D not certain. Germline CDR1 reads SNHLY; CDR2 reads FYNNEI. This CDR3 comprises 12 residues. Trimming took 3 bases from V and 4 from J, leaving 7 bases between them. The CDR3 is CASSDMGYEQYF. DNA of the CDR3: TGTGCCAGCAGTGACATGGGGTACGAGCAGTACTTC.

This clone was detected only a few times. The chain joins TRBV30 to TRBJ1-2, with D unresolved. The CDR3 consists of 14 residues. Looked up from germline, CDR1 is GTSNPN and CDR2 is SVGIG (reference sequence). V shed 0 bases and J shed 7 bases, with 15 bases lying between them. Written as DNA, the CDR3 is TGTGCCTGGAGTGTGGGTCAGGTGCCTCTTGGCTACACCTTC. Translation gives CAWSVGQVPLGYTF.

This chain uses TRBV15 with TRBJ1-3; D is unresolved. Trimming took off 0 bases at V and 0 bases at J, with 6 bases between the two ends. The CDR3 covers 15 residues. Germline V lookup: CDR1 LNHNV, CDR2 YYDKDF (reference sequence). CDR3 DNA sequence: TGTGCCACCAGCAGAGACAGGAGCTCTGGAAACACCATATATTTT. Its translation is CATSRDRSSGNTIYF.

This clone was observed a handful of times. The chain recombines TRBV11-2 with TRBJ2-7; D possibly corresponds to TRBD1 (6 bases). V lost 1 base and J lost 4, with 14 bases in between. The germline CDR1 and CDR2 sequences are SGHAT and FQNNGV. The CDR3 runs to 15 residues. CDR3 sequence: CASSLGTVPGYEQYF. The CDR3 coding sequence is TGTGCCAGCAGCTTAGGGACAGTACCGGGGTACGAGCAGTACTTC.

This sequence joins TRBV6-5 and TRBJ1-2, with no clear D. Trimming pared 2 bases from V and 5 bases from J, leaving 12 bases between. Germline V CDR1 and CDR2: MNHEY, SVGAGI. The CDR3 covers 14 residues. For the CDR3, the DNA is TGTGCCAGCAGTTACAGGGTGCGTTCGTATGGCTACACCTTC. As protein: CASSYRVRSYGYTF.

The V call is TRBV15, the J call TRBJ1-1; unclear D gene. CDR1 LNHNV and CDR2 YYDKDF come from the germline V gene (reference sequence). V lost 0 bases, J lost 0 bases, and 8 bases lay in between. The CDR3 runs to 15 residues. CDR3: CATSRDPGVNTEAFF. The DNA of the CDR3 is TGTGCCACCAGCAGAGATCCCGGCGTGAACACTGAAGCTTTCTTT. The full variable domain, completed using reference TRBV15 and TRBJ1-1, is DAMVIQNPRYQVTQFGKPVTLSCSQTLNHNVMYWYQQKSSQAPKLLFHYYDKDFNNEADTPDNFQSRRPNTSFCFLDIRSPGLGDTAMYLCATSRDPGVNTEAFFGQGTRLTVV.

This chain joins TRBV7-2 and TRBJ2-3; 7 nucleotides match TRBD1. Germline V gene lookup returns CDR1 SGHTA and CDR2 FQGNSA. The CDR3 loop spans 16 amino acids. Losses at the gene ends were 5 bases for V and 1 base for J; bases not matched to a gene: 9. The CDR3 is CASSLQSGQGTDTQYF. DNA for the CDR3: TGTGCCAGCAGCCTTCAGTCCGGACAGGGCACAGATACGCAGTATTTT.